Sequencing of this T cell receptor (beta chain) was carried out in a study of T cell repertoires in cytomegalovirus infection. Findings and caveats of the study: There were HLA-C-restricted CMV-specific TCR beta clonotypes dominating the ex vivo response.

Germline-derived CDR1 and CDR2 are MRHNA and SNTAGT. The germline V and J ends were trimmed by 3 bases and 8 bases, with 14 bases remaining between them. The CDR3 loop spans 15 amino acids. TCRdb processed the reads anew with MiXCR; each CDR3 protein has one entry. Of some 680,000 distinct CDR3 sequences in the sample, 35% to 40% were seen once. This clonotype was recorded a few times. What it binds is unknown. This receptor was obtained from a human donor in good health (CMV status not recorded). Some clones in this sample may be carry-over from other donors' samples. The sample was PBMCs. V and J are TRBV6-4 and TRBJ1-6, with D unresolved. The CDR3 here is CASSEGPTADSPLHF. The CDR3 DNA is TGTGCCAGCAGTGAAGGGCCCACGGCGGATTCACCCCTCCACTTT.